This T cell receptor (beta chain) derives from a study of CD8+CD57+ T cells in acquired aplastic anemia. Overall study: An average of 3.2 ug of DNA was obtained from sorted CD4+ and CD8+ cells. Study findings and constraints: A set of about 30 CD8+ CDR3 sequences was shared between patients and controls, and these sequences appeared highly expressed in patients. Patient and control CD8+ Simpson's diversity was not significantly different.

A remark on this clonotype: Its specificity is unknown.

With 4 bases clipped from V and 4 bases from J, the junction kept 10 bases outside the gene matches. This CDR3 region has 15 residues. From germline, CDR1 is DFQATT and CDR2 SNEGSKA (reference sequence). The template used for profiling TCR beta VDJ and CDR3 was genomic DNA. One entry per CDR3 protein results from TCRdb running MiXCR on the reads. This table holds 100,000 to 150,000 distinct CDR3 sequences, about 48% found once. V and J are TRBV20-1 and TRBJ2-7; 10 nucleotides align to TRBD1. The receptor's source is a human donor in good health, serving as a control. Sequenced input: sorted CD4+, CD8+, or CD8+CD57+ T cells (not recorded which) from PBMCs. The CDR3 DNA reads TGCAGTGCTACTAAACTGACAGGGGGCGTATACGAGCAGTACTTC. This sequence encodes CSATKLTGGVYEQYF.